This T cell receptor beta chain was recorded in a study of molecular identifiers for immune sequencing clone quantification. Across the whole study: In replicates, RNA taken from 20,000 or 100,000 naive CD8 cells was divided five ways, and four portions underwent sequencing.

Broader study findings: Highly expanded clone sizes could be underestimated by identical TCR molecules sharing a barcode.

Previously described methods and listed TCR primers produced bulk TCR libraries. TCRdb itself ran the PCR reads through MiXCR, one entry per CDR3 protein. The data hold a few hundred thousand distinct CDR3 sequences, with about a fifth observed a single time. CDR3 size: 11 residues. This clonotype came up a few times. Antigen specificity is unknown. A read error may account for a junction end that differs from germline. This chain uses TRBV12-3 or TRBV12-4 with TRBJ2-1; 7 positions match TRBD1. The sample taken for sequencing was naive CD8+ T cells from blood, with Jurkat cell RNA spiked in. Subset indicated: FACS-sorted CD8+CD4-CCR7+CD45RA+ naive T cells. This sequence was found in a human donor in good health. Some libraries in this study had Jurkat cell RNA spiked in. The CDR3 is CASSFGTEASF. The CDR3 DNA is TGTGCCAGCAGTTTCGGGACAGAGGCGTCCTTC.